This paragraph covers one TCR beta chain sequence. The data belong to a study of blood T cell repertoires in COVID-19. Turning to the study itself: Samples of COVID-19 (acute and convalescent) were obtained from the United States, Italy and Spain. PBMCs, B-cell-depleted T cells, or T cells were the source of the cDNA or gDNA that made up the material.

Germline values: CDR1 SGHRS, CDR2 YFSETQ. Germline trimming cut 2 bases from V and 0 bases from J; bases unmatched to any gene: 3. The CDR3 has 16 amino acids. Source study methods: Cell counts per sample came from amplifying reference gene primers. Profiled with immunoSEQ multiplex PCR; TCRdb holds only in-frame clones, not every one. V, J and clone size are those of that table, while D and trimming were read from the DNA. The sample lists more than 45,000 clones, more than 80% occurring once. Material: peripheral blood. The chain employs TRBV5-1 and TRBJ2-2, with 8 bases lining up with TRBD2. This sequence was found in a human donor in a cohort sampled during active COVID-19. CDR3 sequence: CASSFDSGANTGELFF. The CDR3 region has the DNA TGCGCCAGCAGCTTCGATAGCGGGGCGAACACCGGGGAGCTGTTTTTT.